What follows is one TCR beta chain and its context. Its antigen is not known. This record belongs to a study of OX40 agonist ivuxolimab in advanced cancers. The wider study: Subjects had a mean age of about 61 years, with a range of roughly 23 to 80; less than 90% were male. Prior checkpoint blockade (anti-PD-1, anti-PD-L1 or anti-CTLA-4) was permitted; around 40% had it. Three individuals attained partial responses, comprising one hepatocellular carcinoma case and two cutaneous melanoma cases.

Study-wide results and caveats: Both blood CD4+ and CD8+ T cells showed clonal growth by week 6 at 0.1 to 3.0 mg/kg.

V lost 5 bases to trimming and J lost 5 bases; unmatched junction nucleotides: 7. The CDR3 covers 15 residues. The germline gives CDR1 SEHNR, CDR2 FQNEAQ (reference sequence). Assay used: immunoSEQ multiplex PCR; TCRdb lists only in-frame clones, some missing. The table has 70,000 to 80,000 clones, approximately 90% seen once; the top ten hold 5% to 7%. The V gene is TRBV7-9, the J gene TRBJ2-5; 11 nucleotides align to TRBD2. The clonotype comes from an adult with an advanced solid tumor such as melanoma, head and neck, liver or kidney cancer. The sample was CD4+ or CD8+ T cells sorted from blood, taken in a trial of the OX40 agonist ivuxolimab. The CDR3 bases are TGTGCCAGCAGCCCAGGGACTAGCGGTGTTGAGACCCAGTACTTC. Translating it yields CASSPGTSGVETQYF. Drawing the rest from reference TRBV7-9 and TRBJ2-5, the complete variable domain is DTGVSQNPRHKITKRGQNVTFRCDPISEHNRLYWYRQTLGQGPEFLTYFQNEAQLEKSRLLSDRFSAERPKGSFSTLEIQRTEQGDSAMYLCASSPGTSGVETQYFGPGTRLLVL.